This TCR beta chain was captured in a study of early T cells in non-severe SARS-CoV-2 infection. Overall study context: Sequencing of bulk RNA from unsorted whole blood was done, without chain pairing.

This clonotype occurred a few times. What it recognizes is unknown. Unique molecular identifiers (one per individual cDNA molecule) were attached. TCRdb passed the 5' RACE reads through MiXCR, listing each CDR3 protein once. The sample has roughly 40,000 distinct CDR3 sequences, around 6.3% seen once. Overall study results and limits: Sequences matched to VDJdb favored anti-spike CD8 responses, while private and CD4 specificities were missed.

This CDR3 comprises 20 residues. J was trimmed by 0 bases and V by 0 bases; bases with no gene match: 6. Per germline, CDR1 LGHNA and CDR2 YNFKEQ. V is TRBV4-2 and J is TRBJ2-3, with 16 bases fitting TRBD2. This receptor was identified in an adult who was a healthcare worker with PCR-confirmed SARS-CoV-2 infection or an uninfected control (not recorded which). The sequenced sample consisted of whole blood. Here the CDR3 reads CASSQELGTSGRASTDTQYF. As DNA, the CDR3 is TGTGCCAGCAGCCAAGAATTGGGGACTAGCGGGAGGGCAAGCACAGATACGCAGTATTTT.